A selection of T cell receptor beta chains follows, all from one sample in a study of beta chain features in type 1 diabetes. Generated by immunoSEQ multiplex PCR, the TCRdb table keeps only in-frame clones and is missing some. The repertoire has around 500,000 clones, over 10% of them found once; the top ten carry approximately 0.045%. The specimen was naive CD4+ T cells from blood. Receptors were obtained from a woman younger than 35 in good health. Each CDR3 is given with its conserved first and last residue. D genes are given only for firm matches. Size is omitted from some rows. Given values are once, few, many or a class for expanded clones.

J gene | D gene | clone size | V gene | CDR3 DNA | CDR3 protein
TRBJ2-7 | . | few | TRBV21-1 | TGTGCCAGCAGCCCTAGGGACAGGTCCTACGAGCAGTACTTC | CASSPRDRSYEQYF
TRBJ2-5 | . | few | TRBV19 | TGTGCCAGTGCGGACTGGCCGGCGGAGACCCAGTACTTC | CASADWPAETQYF
TRBJ2-3 | . | . | TRBV28 | TGTGCCAGCAGCGAATGGAGGCCCAGCAGTTCAGATACGCAGTATTTT | CASSEWRPSSSDTQYF
TRBJ2-6 | TRBD2 | . | TRBV7-3 | TGTGCCAGCAGCTCCCCGGGACTAGCGGGGGATAGCTCTGGGGCCAACGTCCTGACTTTC | CASSSPGLAGDSSGANVLTF
TRBJ1-1 | . | few | TRBV7-9 | TGTGCCAGCAGCAGAGGACAGAACACTGAAGCTTTCTTT | CASSRGQNTEAFF
TRBJ2-7 | TRBD2 | few | TRBV30 | TGTGCCTGGAGTGTGGGACTAGCGGGACTTTACGAGCAGTACTTC | CAWSVGLAGLYEQYF
TRBJ2-6 | . | . | TRBV28 | TGTGCCAGCAGATCAAGTGGCTCTGGGGCCAACGTCCTGACTTTC | CASRSSGSGANVLTF
TRBJ2-3 | . | few | TRBV7-9 | TGTGCCTGCCCCGGGTCGGATACGCAGTATTTT | CACPGSDTQYF
TRBJ2-3 | TRBD2 | few | TRBV7-9 | TGTGCCAGCAGCCCCATCGGGACTAGCGGGAGGACGCAGTATTTT | CASSPIGTSGRTQYF
TRBJ2-3 | . | . | TRBV29-1 | TGCAGCGTTGAAAGGGACACTACGTACACAGATACGCAGTATTTT | CSVERDTTYTDTQYF
TRBJ1-1 | . | few | TRBV5-1 | TGCGCCAGCAAAGAATCGGTGAACACTGAAGCTTTCTTT | CASKESVNTEAFF
TRBJ2-5 | TRBD1 | . | TRBV9 | TGTGCCAGCAGCGTAGGGGTCACAGGGGGCACAGAGACCCAGTACTTC | CASSVGVTGGTETQYF
TRBJ2-2 | . | . | TRBV13 | TGTGCCAGCAGGGCACTCAGGGGCCTCACCGGGGAGCTGTTTTTT | CASRALRGLTGELFF
TRBJ2-6 | . | few | TRBV7-3 | TGTGCCAGCAGTCTCCCCAGGGGCCTAAGCCTCTCTGGGGCCAACGTCCTGACTTTC | CASSLPRGLSLSGANVLTF
TRBJ2-1 | . | few | TRBV4-1 | TGCGCCAGCAGCCGCGTTGGGACTCCAAACAATGAGCAGTTCTTC | CASSRVGTPNNEQFF
TRBJ2-1 | . | . | TRBV11-2 | TGTGCCAGCAGCTTAAGTCGGGGAAGCTCCTACAATGAGCAGTTCTTC | CASSLSRGSSYNEQFF
TRBJ2-5 | . | many | TRBV23-1 | TGCGCCAGCAGTCAATCGGGAAGGGATCAAGAGACCCAGTACTTC | CASSQSGRDQETQYF
TRBJ2-3 | . | few | TRBV7-2 | TGTGCCAGCAGCTCGTCGATGGGATTCGCGCAGTATTTT | CASSSSMGFAQYF
TRBJ2-3 | TRBD2 | . | TRBV28 | TGTGCCAGCAGTAAGATCCTAGCGGGGGGAGACACAGATACGCAGTATTTT | CASSKILAGGDTDTQYF
TRBJ1-1 | . | . | TRBV9 | TGTGCCAGCAGCGTACGCGGAGACACTGAAGCTTTCTTT | CASSVRGDTEAFF
TRBJ2-5 | TRBD2 | . | TRBV25-1 | TGTGCCAGCAGTGCCTCATGGGGGGGGGTCCAAGAGACCCAGTACTTC | CASSASWGGVQETQYF
TRBJ2-3 | . | . | TRBV2 | TGTGCCAGCCGGGTCGCAGATACGCAGTATTTT | CASRVADTQYF